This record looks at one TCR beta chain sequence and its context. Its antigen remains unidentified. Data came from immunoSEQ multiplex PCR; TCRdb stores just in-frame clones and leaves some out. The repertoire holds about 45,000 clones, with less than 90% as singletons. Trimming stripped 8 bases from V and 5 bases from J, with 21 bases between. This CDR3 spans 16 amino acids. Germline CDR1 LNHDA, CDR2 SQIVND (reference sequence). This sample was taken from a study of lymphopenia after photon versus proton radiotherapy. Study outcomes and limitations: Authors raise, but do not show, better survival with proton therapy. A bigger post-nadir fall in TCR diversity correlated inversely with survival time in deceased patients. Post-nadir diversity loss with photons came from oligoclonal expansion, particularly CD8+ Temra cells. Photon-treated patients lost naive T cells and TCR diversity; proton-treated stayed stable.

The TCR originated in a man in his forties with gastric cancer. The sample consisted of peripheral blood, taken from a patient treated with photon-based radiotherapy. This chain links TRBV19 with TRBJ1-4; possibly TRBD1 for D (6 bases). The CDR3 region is CASHQPTGKLNEKLFF. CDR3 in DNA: TGTGCCAGTCACCAACCGACAGGAAAACTAAATGAAAAACTGTTTTTT.